This T cell receptor (beta chain) was identified in a study of blood T cells in healthy people across ages (dated by TCRdb to 2015 to 2017). In terms of the full investigation: In model experiments, template switching captured about one uniquely barcoded TCR beta cDNA molecule for every two T cells. The donors were split into four age groups: young (average roughly 15 years), middle-aged (nearly 40), aged (roughly 68) and long-lived (approximately 80). Using deep sequencing normalized with unique cDNA molecular identifiers, the study measured how TCR beta repertoire diversity changes with age. To avoid experimental bias, donors of different ages were randomly spread across the sequencing lanes. For two donors (one aged 18 to 30 and one aged 80 or older), the study analyzed two additional independent replicas of 1 million unique cDNA reads from the same blood draw. Overall study results and their limits: The long-lived group showed more naive CD4+ T cells, fewer expanded clones and increased TCR diversity than the aged group, suggesting age selection. A strong correlation was found between observed TCR beta diversity and the percentage of naive T cells measured by flow cytometry. As age increased, observed TCR beta diversity per million T cells dropped in a roughly linear way, and a significant reduction was already evident by age 40. Since profiling was done on bulk unsorted PBMCs, naive and antigen-experienced compartments could not be conclusively compared. The CMV infection status of donors was not known, potentially confounding age-related changes in expanded clonotypes. Estimates of total diversity from one million sequenced T cells were regarded as lower bounds and underestimates.

Of note for this clonotype: What antigen it recognizes has not been identified. Base qualities were left out, and no much larger clone turns up one base away.

From the cysteine up to the phenylalanine, the CDR3 has a length of 13 residues. Of all the DNA, just the CDR3 is kept, 39 bases in frame from base 1. V loses 0 bases, J loses 6 bases, and the germline ends lie 7 bases apart. Taken from the germline V gene, the CDR1 and CDR2 loops are SGHRS and YFSETQ. The library was prepared using 5' RACE. Sequencing used an Illumina HiSeq 2500. A second PCR of roughly 7 to 11 cycles was run with a J-beta primer mix and a sample-barcoded 5' primer. A unique molecular identifier was introduced onto each TCR beta cDNA molecule by a template-switch 5' adaptor carrying 12 random nucleotides. Each sample yielded at least 3 million CDR3-containing paired-end reads. First-strand cDNA was synthesized from all RNA with the Mint cDNA synthesis kit, primed by a TRBC-specific oligonucleotide. Following uracil-DNA glycosylase treatment, a first 18-cycle PCR with universal primers M1SS and BC2_uni_R was performed on all cDNA. The authors' analysis ran thus. Each sample was normalized by randomly selecting 1 million high-quality reads, each carrying a distinct molecular identifier. Instead of being binned into consensus sequences, reads that shared molecular identifiers were thrown out. CDR3 identification, clonotype clustering and error correction used MiTCR with a Q25 quality threshold and the strictest error-elimination algorithm. Lower-bound total TCR beta diversity was estimated with a nonparametric unseen species model using Euler transformation. The public reads were reprocessed in TCRdb via fastp at Q25 and MiXCR, keeping in-frame beta chains. Every CDR3 protein is listed once, alongside the most common genes and DNA of its rows. The V and J calls here are based on TCRdb, not the publication. For this sample there are 910,000 or so distinct CDR3 sequences; 51% appear just once. The ten most abundant clones make up 20% to 25% of the sample.

The 39 donors, aged about 6 to 90 years, were systemically healthy Caucasian individuals from Russia. Approximately 10 milliliters of peripheral blood were collected from each donor into EDTA-treated Vacutainer tubes. Ficoll-Paque density-gradient centrifugation was used to isolate PBMCs, with at least 6.5 million per sample. Trizol reagent was used to extract total RNA from PBMCs, with at least 6 micrograms per sample. For every donor, flow cytometry on a PBMC aliquot measured the percentage of naive CD45RAhigh/CD27high T cells. The clonotype originates from a woman aged 60-75 years in good health. The rearranged segments are TRBV5-1 and TRBJ2-1; the D gene identity is not certain. Specimen: blood. The CDR3 loop reads CASSLGQSNEQFF. The DNA sequence is as follows: TGCGCCAGCAGCTTGGGGCAGAGCAATGAGCAGTTCTTC. Full variable domain (CDR3 extended with the reference TRBV5-1 and TRBJ2-1 proteins): KAGVTQTPRYLIKTRGQQVTLSCSPISGHRSVSWYQQTPGQGLQFLFEYFSETQRNKGNFPGRFSGRQFSNSRSEMNVSTLELGDSALYLCASSLGQSNEQFFGPGTRLTVL.